This entry lists 14 T cell receptor beta chains sequenced from one sample in a study of T cells in women clearing cervical HPV infection. Assay used: immunoSEQ multiplex PCR; TCRdb lists only in-frame clones, some missing. The listing contains roughly 34,000 clones. Sequenced: blood buffy coat. Every receptor here comes from a woman between 18 and 70 years old with a cervical HPV16 infection that either progressed to CIN3+ or cleared (not recorded which).

In regard to this clone: The CDR3 end lies 3 residues beyond the end of the read and is filled in from the germline J gene. The rearrangement joins TRBV5-1 to TRBJ1-2, with TRBD1 matching over 7 bases. Germline lookup yields CDR1 SGHRS and CDR2 YFSETQ. After removal of 5 bases from V and 2 bases from J, the junction contained 6 bases not matched to a gene. This CDR3 has 14 amino acids. CDR3 DNA, as far as it was read: TGCGCCAGCAGTCGGGACAGCCTAAACTATGGC. This gives the protein CASSRDSLNYG. The complete CDR3 reads CASSRDSLNYGYTF.

Note on this clone: Its ends do not fully match the called genes, so a read error is possible. The CDR3 end falls 3 residues outside the read, so it is completed with the germline J gene. Other nucleotide sequences from this sample produce the same CDR3. This chain connects TRBV6-1 to TRBJ1-3; D may be TRBD1 (5 bases). The CDR3 covers 13 residues. Germline V CDR1 and CDR2: MNHNS, SASEGT. CDR3 residues: CASSDRVGNTIYF. CDR3 bases read: TGTGCCAGCAGTGACAGGGTTGGAAACACT.

The CDR3: CASSGTGVGYEQYF. The covered CDR3 bases are TGTGCCAGCAGCGGGACAGGGGTGGGTTACGAG. This chain connects TRBV9 to TRBJ2-7; 9 nucleotides match TRBD1. With the read ending 3 residues before the CDR3 end, the germline J gene is used to fill in that end. The CDR3 spans 14 residues. Germline V gives CDR1 SGDLS, CDR2 YYNGEE. V shed 3 bases, J shed 4 bases, and the junction held 5 bases outside the gene matches.

Notes on this clone: The sequenced fragment ends 3 residues before the CDR3 boundary, so the rest is inferred from the germline J gene. V and J are TRBV5-6 and TRBJ2-2; TRBD1 might be the D (5 bases). Germline CDR1 SGHDT, CDR2 YYEEEE. CDR3 size: 15 residues. CDR3 DNA (partial): TGTGCCAGCAGCACCAGGGTTTTGGCTAATGAAAAG. Its protein product is CASSTRVLANEK. The whole CDR3 protein reads CASSTRVLANEKLFF.

On this clone itself: The junction departs from the called germline gene at one end, perhaps through a read error. From the germline J gene comes the end of the CDR3, since the read stops 3 residues before it. The identical CDR3 is also encoded by other nucleotide sequences in the sample. The chain couples TRBV5-1 to TRBJ1-3; 10 nucleotides match TRBD1. Germline CDR1 SGHRS, CDR2 YFSETQ. This CDR3 has 16 amino acids. CDR3 region: CASSLPGTGVGNTIYF. The CDR3 DNA, read in part, is TGCGCCAGCAGCTTGCCTGGGACAGGGGTTGGAAACACG.

With regard to this clone: The read ends 3 residues early relative to the CDR3; the germline J gene fills the gap. This chain connects TRBV19 to TRBJ1-2; D gene ambiguous. The CDR3 spans 14 residues. The germline V and J ends were trimmed by 4 bases and 3 bases, with 12 bases remaining between them. Germline CDR1 is LNHDA and CDR2 is SQIVND (reference sequence). The CDR3 reads CASSTRRGDYGYTF. The sequenced CDR3 bases are TGTGCCAGTAGTACTCGACGGGGAGACTATGGC.

A word on this clone: The CDR3 is cut off 3 residues early in the read; its end comes from the germline J gene. V usage is TRBV19 and J usage is TRBJ2-7; 9 nucleotides match TRBD1. Germline CDR1 LNHDA, CDR2 SQIVND (reference sequence). The ends lost 11 bases at V and 0 bases at J; junction bases unmatched: 14. There are 16 residues in the CDR3. CDR3 protein: CAGGTGFLDHSYEQYF. Incomplete CDR3 DNA: TGTGCCGGGGGGACAGGGTTCTTGGATCACTCCTACGAG.

The CDR3 is CASTADSSYDYTF. The covered CDR3 bases are TGTGCCAGTACCGCGGACAGCTCCTACGAC. The gene calls are TRBV19 and TRBJ1-2; perhaps TRBD1 as D (6 bases). With the read ending 3 residues before the CDR3 end, the germline J gene is used to fill in that end. CDR1 and CDR2 from the germline V gene are LNHDA and SQIVND (reference sequence). The CDR3 extends over 13 amino acids.

Note on this clone: The sequence runs out 3 residues before the end of the CDR3; the remainder is reconstructed from the germline J gene. V and J are TRBV20-1 and TRBJ2-2; 11 bases fit TRBD1. Looked up from germline, CDR1 is DFQATT and CDR2 is SNEGSKA (reference sequence). V was pared by 3 bases and J by 5 bases, with 5 bases of the junction left unmatched. CDR3 size: 15 residues. Partial CDR3 DNA: TGCAGTGCTAGTCCCGGGACAGGGGGTACCGGGGAG. Its protein product is CSASPGTGGTGE. The full CDR3 sequence reads CSASPGTGGTGELFF.

As regards this clone: The CDR3 end falls 3 residues outside the read, so it is completed with the germline J gene. This rearrangement joins TRBV29-1 to TRBJ1-1; TRBD1 is a possible D gene (5 bases). The CDR3 runs to 11 residues. V was shortened by 7 bases and J by 1 base, with 7 bases between the two germline ends. Germline loops: CDR1 SQVTM, CDR2 ANQGSEA. Incomplete CDR3 DNA: TGCAGCGGGGGGGAGAACACTGAA. This gives the protein CSGGENTE. The whole CDR3 sequence is CSGGENTEAFF.

Comment on this clone: The read falls 3 residues short of the CDR3 end, and the missing part is taken from the germline J gene. The chain couples TRBV7-6 to TRBJ1-2; tentative D call: TRBD1 (6 bases). Germline loops: CDR1 SGHVS, CDR2 FNYEAQ. Trimming stripped 5 bases from V and 4 bases from J, with 14 bases between. The CDR3 runs 14 residues. The CDR3 here is CASSDRDIGYGYTF. CDR3 DNA, as far as it was read: TGTGCCAGCAGCGACCGGGACATTGGCTATGGC.

Points on this clone: The read terminates 3 residues before the CDR3 end, so the remaining end is supplied by the germline J gene. The V and J genes are TRBV12-5 and TRBJ2-2, with D perhaps matching TRBD1 (6 bases). The V end lost 2 bases, the J end lost 7 bases, and 11 bases lay between the germline ends. The length of the CDR3 is 14 residues. Germline V CDR1 and CDR2: LGHNT, FRNRAP. The chain's CDR3 is CASGLYRASGELFF. Incomplete CDR3 DNA: TGTGCTAGTGGTTTGTACAGGGCAAGCGGGGAG.

With regard to this clone: The read halts 3 residues ahead of the CDR3 end, with the missing end drawn from the germline J gene. The rearrangement links TRBV19 to TRBJ2-7; the match to TRBD1 covers 8 bases. From germline, CDR1 is LNHDA and CDR2 SQIVND (reference sequence). The CDR3 extends over 13 amino acids. Germline trimming cut 7 bases from V and 6 bases from J; bases unmatched to any gene: 8. CDR3 protein: CASKTGTGREQYF. CDR3 DNA (partial): TGTGCCAGTAAAACCGGGACAGGCCGCGAG.

As concerns this clone: The DNA ends 3 residues before the CDR3 does, and the rest of the CDR3 is filled in from the germline J gene. The chain is built from TRBV2 and TRBJ2-1, with D maybe TRBD2 (5 bases). The germline V and J ends were trimmed by 5 bases and 9 bases, with 20 bases remaining between them. The CDR3 loop spans 15 amino acids. Looked up from germline, CDR1 is SNHLY and CDR2 is FYNNEI. CDR3 residues: CASSQDLAGVGEQFF. The sequenced CDR3 bases are TGTGCCAGCAGTCAAGACCTGGCCGGGGTCGGTGAG.